The 26 T cell receptor beta chains listed next were all sequenced from one sample in a study of blood T cell repertoires in COVID-19. TCRdb's copy holds only in-frame clones and misses some; the assay was immunoSEQ multiplex PCR. Altogether roughly 150,000 clones are present, roughly 86% being singletons, with the ten largest covering approximately 14%. Input material: peripheral blood. These receptors originate from a human donor with acute or convalescent COVID-19. The donor label of this sample is uncertain.

This clone was counted once. This chain uses TRBV19 with TRBJ2-6, with a weak D call TRBD2 (5 bases). The CDR3 loop spans 18 amino acids. Trimming removed 7 bases from V and 0 bases from J, with 19 bases in between. Germline V lookup: CDR1 LNHDA, CDR2 SQIVND (reference sequence). Here the CDR3 reads CASTPLWVGSSGANVLTF. For the CDR3, the DNA is TGTGCCAGTACCCCATTGTGGGTAGGGAGCTCTGGGGCCAACGTCCTGACTTTC.

The rearrangement links TRBV5-1 to TRBJ2-5; 11 bases agree with TRBD1. Germline V gene data show CDR1 as SGHRS and CDR2 as YFSETQ. V was clipped by 4 bases and J by 1 base; unmatched bases: 9. The CDR3 loop spans 17 amino acids. The CDR3: CASSPLGTGGFQETQYF. In DNA, the CDR3 is TGCGCCAGCAGCCCCCTGGGGACAGGGGGTTTCCAAGAGACCCAGTACTTC.

This chain links TRBV3-1 (or the pseudogene TRBV3-2) with TRBJ2-5; possible D gene TRBD2, 6 bases. V was clipped by 1 base and J by 5 bases, with 14 bases between them. The CDR3 is 15 amino acids. CDR1 and CDR2 (germline): LGHDT, YNNKEL (reference sequence). CDR3 in amino acids: CASSQVRLAMETQYF. CDR3 nucleotides: TGTGCCAGCAGCCAAGTCAGGCTAGCGATGGAGACCCAGTACTTC.

The chain carries TRBV2 and TRBJ2-5, with D perhaps matching TRBD2 (6 bases). In germline, CDR1 is SNHLY, CDR2 FYNNEI. The V end lost 6 bases, the J end lost 5 bases, and 10 bases lay between the germline ends. The CDR3 is made up of 12 amino acids. The CDR3 spells CASSRGLETQYF. CDR3 bases: TGTGCCAGCAGCCGGGGGTTGGAGACCCAGTACTTC.

The V and J genes are TRBV7-2 and TRBJ1-6, with 7 bases lining up with TRBD1. Germline CDR1 SGHTA, CDR2 FQGNSA. The junction had 9 bases not matched to a gene; V was cut back by 2 bases and J by 5 bases. The CDR3 covers 17 residues. CDR3 residues: CASSLLGPGQHNSPLHF. CDR3 sequence (DNA): TGTGCCAGCAGCTTACTGGGGCCGGGACAGCATAATTCACCCCTCCACTTT.

The V call is TRBV6-1, the J call TRBJ1-1, with D possibly TRBD1 on 5 matching bases. Per germline, CDR1 MNHNS and CDR2 SASEGT. V lost 2 bases and J 8 bases, leaving 12 bases between the germline ends. The CDR3 totals 13 residues. The DNA for the CDR3 is TGTGCCAGCAGTGAAACCTTTCACAGGGAAGCTTTCTTT. This codes for CASSETFHREAFF.

Here the CDR3 reads CATLEGSEGDEQYF. For the CDR3, the DNA is TGTGCCACTCTAGAAGGCAGCGAGGGGGACGAGCAGTACTTC. V and J are TRBV19 and TRBJ2-7; a possible D gene is TRBD1 (6 bases). Germline assignment: CDR1 LNHDA and CDR2 SQIVND (reference sequence). Between the trimmed V and J ends, which lost 10 bases and 5 bases, there was a span of 21 bases. This CDR3 spans 14 amino acids.

The chain carries TRBV11-2 and TRBJ1-2; D unresolved. Per the germline V gene, CDR1 is SGHAT and CDR2 is FQNNGV. There are 14 residues in the CDR3. The ends were cut back, 0 bases at V and 8 bases at J, with 13 bases in the middle. This chain's CDR3 is CASSLDPSREGYTF. CDR3 DNA: TGTGCCAGCAGCTTAGATCCCAGCCGGGAGGGCTACACCTTC.

This chain links TRBV19 with TRBJ2-2; 9 bases line up with TRBD1. Germline V gene lookup returns CDR1 LNHDA and CDR2 SQIVND (reference sequence). The CDR3 length is 15 residues. J lost 4 bases, V lost 7 bases, and 7 bases had no gene match. CDR3 coding DNA: TGTGCCAGTACCGGGACAGGGTTGGGCACCGGGGAGCTGTTTTTT. Its protein is CASTGTGLGTGELFF.

Here the CDR3 reads CAISGGLAGTLDEQYF. In DNA form, the CDR3 reads TGTGCCATCAGTGGGGGACTAGCGGGGACCCTCGACGAGCAGTACTTC. V usage is TRBV10-3 and J usage is TRBJ2-7; 13 nucleotides match TRBD2. There are 16 residues in the CDR3. V shed 4 bases, J shed 5 bases, and the junction held 8 bases outside the gene matches. CDR1 is ENHRY, CDR2 SYGVKD, per germline.

The V and J genes are TRBV5-4 and TRBJ1-1, with 10 bases fitting TRBD1. From germline, CDR1 is SGHNT and CDR2 YYREEE (reference sequence). This CDR3 comprises 15 residues. With V trimmed by 4 bases and J by 1 base, 4 bases remained unmatched. CDR3: CASSVRDRGNTEAFF. For the CDR3, the DNA is TGTGCCAGCAGCGTAAGGGACAGGGGGAACACTGAAGCTTTCTTT.

The chain links TRBV19 to TRBJ1-2; D perhaps matches TRBD1 (6 bases). Deletions cut 7 bases from V and 5 bases from J, with 20 bases between. Germline CDR1 is LNHDA and CDR2 is SQIVND (reference sequence). The CDR3 loop spans 15 amino acids. CDR3 DNA: TGTGCCAGTAAGATGGGGGACATCGGGTTATATGGCTACACCTTC. Translating gives CASKMGDIGLYGYTF. The complete variable domain, with remaining parts taken from reference TRBV19 and TRBJ1-2, reads DGGITQSPKYLFRKEGQNVTLSCEQNLNHDAMYWYRQDPGQGLRLIYYSQIVNDFQKGDIAEGYSVSREKKESFPLTVTSAQKNPTAFYLCASKMGDIGLYGYTFGSGTRLTVV.

The gene calls are TRBV7-9 and TRBJ2-1; 9 nucleotides line up with TRBD2. The CDR3 extends over 17 amino acids. Germline V gives CDR1 SEHNR, CDR2 FQNEAQ (reference sequence). Trimming removed 4 bases from V and 4 bases from J; junction bases left unmatched: 11. In nucleotides, the CDR3 is TGTGCCAGCAGCTCGCCCGGGCGGGGGGGCTGGTACAATGAGCAGTTCTTC. Translating it yields CASSSPGRGGWYNEQFF.

V gene TRBV6-5 combines with J gene TRBJ1-2, with D maybe TRBD1 (5 bases). V lost 9 bases to trimming and J lost 2 bases, with 10 bases between them. The CDR3 is 12 residues long. The V gene's germline CDR1 is MNHEY and CDR2 SVGAGI. The CDR3: CASRQYNYGYTF. CDR3 DNA sequence: TGTGCCAGTCGACAGTACAACTATGGCTACACCTTC.

The chain links TRBV11-1 to TRBJ1-5; possibly TRBD1 for D (6 bases). With 5 bases removed from V and 5 bases from J, the gap between germline ends came to 10 bases. The CDR3 is 13 residues long. Germline lookup yields CDR1 SGHAT and CDR2 FQDESV (reference sequence). CDR3 coding DNA: TGTGCCAGCAGCCCCGACAGGTATCAGCCCCAGCATTTT. Protein sequence: CASSPDRYQPQHF.

This clone has a single count. The chain couples TRBV18 to TRBJ2-7; D is uncertain. The CDR3 is 14 amino acids. V shed 5 bases and J shed 2 bases, with 13 bases lying between them. Germline lookup yields CDR1 KGHSH and CDR2 LQKENI. CDR3 protein: CASSYRGLTYEQYF. The CDR3, as DNA: TGTGCCAGCTCATATCGTGGGCTTACCTACGAGCAGTACTTC.

The V call is TRBV4-1, the J call TRBJ1-4; perhaps TRBD1 as D (6 bases). This CDR3 region has 14 residues. The germline CDR1 and CDR2 sequences are MGHRA and YSYEKL. V dropped 2 bases and J dropped 8 bases, with 12 bases sitting between them. CDR3 loop: CASSQTGGQEKLFF. The CDR3 nucleotides read TGCGCCAGCAGCCAAACGGGGGGCCAAGAAAAACTGTTTTTT.

This chain connects TRBV12-3 or TRBV12-4 to TRBJ1-4; 7 positions match TRBD1. The CDR3 has 13 amino acids. Trimming at V came to 7 bases and at J to 3 bases, leaving 2 bases not matched to a gene. Here the CDR3 DNA reads TGTGCCAGCAAGGGGGCGGCTAATGAAAAACTGTTTTTT. It yields the protein CASKGAANEKLFF.

The V and J genes are TRBV10-2 and TRBJ2-3; TRBD2 matches at 7 bases. The CDR3 contains 13 residues. The junction had 3 bases not matched to a gene; V was cut back by 7 bases and J by 2 bases. Per the germline V gene, CDR1 is WSHSY and CDR2 is SAAADI. This CDR3 is CASKRGLTDTQYF. As DNA, the CDR3 is TGCGCCAGCAAGCGGGGACTCACAGATACGCAGTATTTT.

The J gene is TRBJ2-2, the V gene TRBV7-8, with TRBD1 matching 11 bases. V lost 6 bases to trimming and J lost 2 bases; unmatched junction nucleotides: 8. The germline V gene encodes CDR1 SGHVS and CDR2 FQNEAQ. The CDR3 is made up of 17 amino acids. CDR3 protein: CASRSGTGGVNTGELFF. Here the CDR3 DNA reads TGTGCCAGCAGATCCGGGACAGGGGGTGTAAACACCGGGGAGCTGTTTTTT. The whole variable domain, remainder taken from reference TRBV7-8 and TRBJ2-2, is GAGVSQSPRYKVAKRGQDVALRCDPISGHVSLFWYQQALGQGPEFLTYFQNEAQLDKSGLPSDRFFAERPEGSVSTLKIQRTQQEDSAVYLCASRSGTGGVNTGELFFGEGSRLTVL.

The genes are TRBV18 and TRBJ1-1, with D tentatively TRBD1 (5 bases). Per germline, CDR1 KGHSH and CDR2 LQKENI. Trimming took 3 bases from V and 2 from J, leaving 7 bases between them. The CDR3 runs to 13 residues. In DNA form, the CDR3 reads TGTGCCAGCTCACCGGGGCCTAACACTGAAGCTTTCTTT. Its translation is CASSPGPNTEAFF.

The genes are TRBV29-1 and TRBJ1-2; D is uncertain. Trimming removed 1 base at V and 0 bases at J, with 12 bases between. The CDR3 has 15 residues. Germline assignment: CDR1 SQVTM and CDR2 ANQGSEA. For the CDR3, the DNA is TGCAGCGTTGAAGTATGGCAGGCTTCTAACTATGGCTACACCTTC. This translates into CSVEVWQASNYGYTF.

The chain uses TRBV18 and TRBJ1-6, with D perhaps TRBD1 (6 bases). Germline CDR1 reads KGHSH; CDR2 reads LQKENI. The CDR3 has 17 residues. Trimming stripped 3 bases from V and 8 bases from J, with 20 bases between. CDR3 in amino acids: CASSPETGLARDSPLHF. The CDR3 DNA follows: TGTGCCAGCTCACCGGAGACAGGACTCGCGAGAGATTCACCCCTCCACTTT.

This chain connects TRBV30 to TRBJ2-7, with TRBD2 matching 10 bases. Losses at the gene ends were 4 bases for V and 2 bases for J; bases not matched to a gene: 2. The CDR3 covers 13 residues. Germline V gene data show CDR1 as GTSNPN and CDR2 as SVGIG (reference sequence). The CDR3, as DNA: TGTGCCTGGAACAGCGGGGGGGCCTACGAGCAGTACTTC. This encodes CAWNSGGAYEQYF.

V usage is TRBV5-6 and J usage is TRBJ1-2; D remains unclear. The length of the CDR3 is 14 residues. Germline CDR1 SGHDT, CDR2 YYEEEE. V was cut by 0 bases and J by 5 bases, with 11 bases left in between. For the CDR3, the DNA is TGTGCCAGCAGCTTGGCCCAGAAAGCGTATGGCTACACCTTC. Translation: CASSLAQKAYGYTF.

The rearrangement joins TRBV5-6 to TRBJ1-2; D is ambiguous. This CDR3 spans 14 amino acids. V was trimmed by 4 bases and J by 5 bases, leaving 15 bases between them. Per germline, CDR1 SGHDT and CDR2 YYEEEE. This CDR3 is CASSPEPGMYGYTF. The CDR3 region has the DNA TGTGCCAGCAGCCCCGAGCCGGGGATGTATGGCTACACCTTC.